The source of this T cell receptor beta chain is a study of blood T cell repertoires in COVID-19. Study at large: Both acute and convalescent COVID-19 samples were obtained from the United States, Italy and Spain. Sources were T cells, B-cell-depleted T cells, or PBMCs; the material itself was cDNA or gDNA.

Trimming stripped 2 bases from V and 2 bases from J, with 11 bases between. The germline gives CDR1 SGHNT, CDR2 YYREEE (reference sequence). This CDR3 comprises 14 residues. Source study methods: The assay estimated nucleated cells by amplifying reference gene primers. Some clones are missing from TCRdb's copy, which holds only in-frame ones; the method was immunoSEQ multiplex PCR. V and J calls and clone size are given by that table; D and trimming were obtained from the DNA. Seen here are 110,000 to 150,000 clones, roughly 90% observed once, and the top ten hold about 2%. The clonotype was recovered from a man between 65 and 85 years old with acute or convalescent COVID-19. The chain joins TRBV5-4 to TRBJ2-7, with a possible D match to TRBD2 (8 bases). The sequenced sample was peripheral blood. CDR3 region: CASSFSGTAYEQYF. The CDR3 bases are TGTGCCAGCAGCTTTAGCGGGACAGCCTACGAGCAGTACTTC.